These 13 T cell receptor beta chains came from one sample sequenced in a study of T cell clones after liver transplantation. Here immunoSEQ multiplex PCR was the method, and the copy in TCRdb shows in-frame clones only, minus some. The sample consists of roughly 60,000 clones, 70% of them appearing once. The source material was CD4+ T cells from blood, sampled at the roughly 15-month timepoint. Receptor source: a human patient who received a liver transplant. Some T cells may be supplied by the graft donor.

This clone occurred once. This chain links TRBV19 with TRBJ2-7; D is unresolved. CDR3 size: 19 residues. Germline values: CDR1 LNHDA, CDR2 SQIVND (reference sequence). Trimming cost V 2 bases and J 4 bases, with 27 bases left between them. CDR3 bases: TGTGCCAGTAGTATAACCCCTAGTACTCCGCGTGGTGAATGGTACGAGCAGTACGTC. Residues: CASSITPSTPRGEWYEQYV.

This clone came up a few times. The chain combines TRBV7-9 with TRBJ1-2; D is unresolved. CDR1 and CDR2 from the germline V gene are SEHNR and FQNEAQ (reference sequence). V was cut by 1 base and J by 10 bases, with 10 bases left in between. This CDR3 comprises 12 residues. The CDR3 region has the DNA TGTGCCAGCAGCTTAGAGGTTCAGGACTACACCTTC. Amino acid sequence: CASSLEVQDYTF.

The chain couples TRBV18 to TRBJ1-1; D gene ambiguous. Germline V lookup: CDR1 KGHSH, CDR2 LQKENI. The CDR3 is 13 residues long. V lost 6 bases, J lost 3 bases, and 11 bases lay in between. CDR3 nucleotides: TGTGCCAGCTCCCCCATGCGGGACACTGAAGCTTTCTTT. It translates to CASSPMRDTEAFF.

The chain employs TRBV5-1 and TRBJ2-5; TRBD2 matches at 9 bases. From germline, CDR1 is SGHRS and CDR2 YFSETQ. The J segment lost 5 bases and the V segment lost 0 bases, leaving 2 bases of the junction unmatched. This CDR3 comprises 14 residues. This CDR3 is CASSLVAGEETQYF. The CDR3, as DNA: TGCGCCAGCAGCTTGGTAGCGGGAGAGGAGACCCAGTACTTC.

The genes are TRBV5-1 and TRBJ1-3, with D unresolved. Trimming stripped 1 base from V and 0 bases from J, with 11 bases between. CDR3 length equals 16 residues. Per the germline V gene, CDR1 is SGHRS and CDR2 is YFSETQ. The CDR3 sequence: CASSLTPGGSGNTIYF. For the CDR3, the DNA is TGCGCCAGCAGCTTGACACCGGGCGGCTCTGGAAACACCATATATTTT.

This chain uses TRBV30 with TRBJ1-5; D may be TRBD1 (5 bases). V was cut by 1 base and J by 3 bases, with 10 bases left in between. The CDR3 has 14 amino acids. The germline gives CDR1 GTSNPN, CDR2 SVGIG (reference sequence). As DNA, the CDR3 is TGTGCCTGGAGTGCCAGGGCTCCCAATCAGCCCCAGCATTTT. This codes for CAWSARAPNQPQHF.

The rearrangement joins TRBV7-2 to TRBJ1-1; no firm D call. The V gene lost 0 bases and the J gene lost 6 bases, with 8 bases spanning the gap. Per germline, CDR1 SGHTA and CDR2 FQGNSA. The CDR3 runs to 13 residues. CDR3 protein: CASSLASNAEAFF. The DNA for the CDR3 is TGTGCCAGCAGCTTAGCGAGCAACGCTGAAGCTTTCTTT. The complete variable domain, with remaining parts taken from reference TRBV7-2 and TRBJ1-1, reads GAGVSQSPSNKVTEKGKDVELRCDPISGHTALYWYRQSLGQGLEFLIYFQGNSAPDKSGLPSDRFSAERTGGSVSTLTIQRTQQEDSAVYLCASSLASNAEAFFGQGTRLTVV.

This chain connects TRBV7-2 to TRBJ2-1; 9 nucleotides agree with TRBD1. Per germline, CDR1 SGHTA and CDR2 FQGNSA. The junction had 7 bases not matched to a gene; V was cut back by 6 bases and J by 4 bases. The CDR3 is made up of 15 amino acids. CDR3 in DNA: TGTGCCAGCAGGATGGGACAGGGTGGGTACAATGAGCAGTTCTTC. It is translated as CASRMGQGGYNEQFF.

The rearrangement uses TRBV7-2 and TRBJ1-2; D may be TRBD1 (6 bases). The germline CDR1 and CDR2 sequences are SGHTA and FQGNSA. The CDR3 is 13 amino acids. Trimming removed 6 bases at V and 2 bases at J, with 10 bases between. The CDR3 DNA reads as TGTGCCAGCAGAGGGGGTTTGAACTATGGCTACACCTTC. It yields the protein CASRGGLNYGYTF.

This chain's CDR3 is CASSLSQGGMEAFF. The CDR3 coding sequence is TGTGCCAGCAGCCTCAGTCAGGGTGGAATGGAAGCTTTCTTT. The rearrangement uses TRBV7-9 and TRBJ1-1; possible D gene TRBD1, 5 bases. The V and J ends lost 5 bases and 8 bases respectively, with 18 bases between them. The CDR3 consists of 14 residues. The germline CDR1 and CDR2 sequences are SEHNR and FQNEAQ (reference sequence).

V gene TRBV5-6 combines with J gene TRBJ2-7; possibly TRBD1 for D (5 bases). Between the trimmed V and J ends, which lost 0 bases and 1 base, there was a span of 8 bases. CDR1 and CDR2 from the germline V gene are SGHDT and YYEEEE. The CDR3 loop spans 14 amino acids. The CDR3 sequence: CASSLGDRSYEQYV. The CDR3, as DNA: TGTGCCAGCAGCTTGGGTGACAGATCCTACGAGCAGTACGTC.

In DNA form, the CDR3 reads TGCGCCAGTGCTACGGGGGGACTCACCACAGATACGCAGTATTTT. Its translation is CASATGGLTTDTQYF. V is TRBV5-1 and J is TRBJ2-3, with 7 bases that match TRBD2. Trimming cost V 8 bases and J 2 bases; bases outside gene matches: 11. The CDR3 consists of 15 residues. Germline V lookup: CDR1 SGHRS, CDR2 YFSETQ.

This clone was observed a handful of times. The rearrangement joins TRBV19 to TRBJ2-2, with a weak D call TRBD2 (6 bases). Germline values: CDR1 LNHDA, CDR2 SQIVND (reference sequence). The germline V and J ends were trimmed by 6 bases and 3 bases, with 8 bases remaining between them. There are 13 residues in the CDR3. This CDR3 is CASSRDYTGELFF. In nucleotides, the CDR3 is TGTGCCAGTAGCAGGGACTACACCGGGGAGCTGTTTTTT.